This T cell receptor beta chain is from a study of tissue T cells after allogeneic stem cell transplantation. The time point: mouse harvest day 7 after allogeneic transplant. Each mouse received 10^7 T-cell-depleted marrow cells plus 10^6 splenic CD5+ T cells by tail vein. This mouse GVHD model was MHC-mismatched B6 to BALB/c, profiled day 7 or 14. The data were produced by immunoSEQ multiplex PCR, yet TCRdb's version contains in-frame clones alone and is incomplete. This sample yields roughly 7,300 clones, of which roughly half are seen a single time; 9.5% to 15% belongs to the top ten. About this clone: Gene names and germline match the mouse. The read terminates 1 residue before the CDR3 end, so the remaining end is supplied by the germline J gene.

V dropped 6 bases and J dropped 5; count of bases not matched to a gene: 3. The CDR3 spans 13 residues. Germline V gene sequence: CDR1 SNHLY, CDR2 FYNGKV (reference sequence). This chain connects TRBV3 to TRBJ1-4; 7 positions match TRBD1. This sequence was found in a female BALB/c mouse given C57BL/6 T cells with graft-versus-host disease after an allogeneic hematopoietic cell transplant. Sequencing input: lymph node tissue. The CDR3 here is CASSRTGNERLFF. CDR3 DNA (partial): TGTGCCAGCAGTCGGACAGGAAACGAAAGATTATTT.